A single sample gave rise to the 20 T cell receptor beta chains below, sequenced in a study of CD8 T cells in Susac syndrome. With random hexamers, reverse transcription was performed on 0.5 to 1 ug of RNA. In TCRdb, the immunoSEQ multiplex PCR reads were re-called with MiXCR into one record per CDR3 protein. The table records approximately 120,000 distinct CDR3 sequences, about 94% of them present only once. The sequencing input was CD4+ T cells from PBMCs. The receptors shown here come from a human donor in good health.

This sequence joins TRBV27 and TRBJ2-5, with TRBD2 identical over 11 bases. In germline, CDR1 is MNHEY, CDR2 SMNVEV (reference sequence). This CDR3 comprises 17 residues. After removal of 3 bases from V and 2 bases from J, the junction contained 8 bases not matched to a gene. CDR3 nucleotide sequence: TGTGCCAGCAGTTTTATTGGAGGGACTAGCGGACAAGAGACCCAGTACTTC. Protein product: CASSFIGGTSGQETQYF.

The J gene is TRBJ2-3, the V gene TRBV6-2 or TRBV6-3; TRBD2 matches at 7 bases. The CDR3 length is 16 residues. V shed 5 bases and J 4 bases; nucleotides not matched to a gene: 12. Germline values: CDR1 MNHEY, CDR2 SVGEGT. In nucleotides, the CDR3 is TGTGCCAGCAGTCCCCTTTTGGGAGGGACGGCAGATACGCAGTATTTT. This codes for CASSPLLGGTADTQYF.

The chain links TRBV20-1 to TRBJ2-5, with 9 bases aligning to TRBD2. Germline lookup yields CDR1 DFQATT and CDR2 SNEGSKA (reference sequence). The CDR3 has 14 amino acids. The J segment lost 5 bases and the V segment lost 5 bases, leaving 9 bases of the junction unmatched. CDR3 in amino acids: CSAHQPSGRETQYF. In DNA form, the CDR3 reads TGCAGTGCTCACCAACCCAGCGGGAGGGAGACCCAGTACTTC.

The chain recombines TRBV30 with TRBJ2-5; D unresolved. The ends were cut back, 5 bases at V and 2 bases at J, with 9 bases in the middle. Germline V gene sequence: CDR1 GTSNPN, CDR2 SVGIG (reference sequence). The CDR3 extends over 12 amino acids. CDR3 in DNA: TGTGCCTGGTTGGGCAGTCAAGAGACCCAGTACTTC. Residues: CAWLGSQETQYF.

The chain has TRBV7-9 and TRBJ1-1; D call uncertain. The CDR3 sequence is 14 residues long. The germline V and J ends were trimmed by 5 bases and 8 bases, with 18 bases remaining between them. Germline loops: CDR1 SEHNR, CDR2 FQNEAQ (reference sequence). Here the CDR3 reads CASSPGTGSREAFF. CDR3 DNA sequence: TGTGCCAGCAGCCCAGGTACGGGGTCCCGGGAAGCTTTCTTT.

V usage is TRBV29-1 and J usage is TRBJ2-3; D ambiguous. With 2 bases removed from V and 2 bases from J, the gap between germline ends came to 11 bases. The CDR3 contains 14 residues. The germline V gene has CDR1 SQVTM and CDR2 ANQGSEA. DNA of the CDR3: TGCAGCGTTGAATCGATACAGAACACAGATACGCAGTATTTT. It translates to CSVESIQNTDTQYF.

The chain's CDR3 is CATSDSGQGSVGEQFF. As DNA, the CDR3 is TGTGCCACCAGTGACTCGGGACAGGGGTCAGTTGGTGAGCAGTTCTTC. The J gene is TRBJ2-1, the V gene TRBV24-1; 10 bases match TRBD1. CDR1 is KGHDR and CDR2 is SFDVKD in the germline V gene. Trimming took 4 bases from V and 9 from J; bases not matched to a gene: 11. The CDR3 length is 16 residues.

The sample holds one count of this clonotype. This chain joins TRBV6-5 and TRBJ2-6; D gene ambiguous. The CDR3 runs 17 residues. Deletions cut 5 bases from V and 0 bases from J, with 14 bases between. The germline V gene encodes CDR1 MNHEY and CDR2 SVGAGI. CDR3 sequence reads: CASSPTSGSSGANVLTF. The CDR3 nucleotides read TGTGCCAGCAGTCCCACGAGTGGGTCCTCTGGGGCCAACGTCCTGACTTTC.

V gene TRBV7-9 combines with J gene TRBJ2-3; D is perhaps TRBD1 or TRBD2 (6 bases each). Trimming removed 5 bases at V and 3 bases at J, with 15 bases between. CDR1 and CDR2 from the germline V gene are SEHNR and FQNEAQ (reference sequence). The CDR3 covers 15 residues. The CDR3 loop is CASSRGGGGTDTQYF. The CDR3 DNA reads TGTGCCAGCAGCCGCGGAGGAGGGGGGACAGATACGCAGTATTTT.

V is TRBV2 and J is TRBJ2-7; 12 positions match TRBD2. CDR3 length: 15 amino acids. The germline V gene has CDR1 SNHLY and CDR2 FYNNEI. J lost 7 bases, V lost 4 bases, and 8 bases had no gene match. CDR3 nucleotides: TGTGCCAGCAGTGGTCGACTAGCGGGAGTTGGTGAGCAGTACTTC. Protein product: CASSGRLAGVGEQYF.

The chain is built from TRBV9 and TRBJ1-2, with 8 nucleotides matching TRBD1. Germline CDR1 is SGDLS and CDR2 is YYNGEE. This CDR3 region has 15 residues. The ends lost 0 bases at V and 4 bases at J; junction bases unmatched: 5. The CDR3 is CASSVAGTGGYGYTF. In DNA, the CDR3 is TGTGCCAGCAGCGTAGCTGGGACAGGAGGCTATGGCTACACCTTC.

The chain combines TRBV20-1 with TRBJ1-4, with 7 bases that match TRBD1. The V gene end was trimmed by 0 bases and the J gene end by 8 bases; junction bases not matched to a gene: 9. CDR1 DFQATT and CDR2 SNEGSKA come from the germline V gene (reference sequence). The CDR3 length is 15 residues. CDR3 sequence: CSARDFKGAGEKLFF. The CDR3 DNA follows: TGCAGTGCTAGAGATTTTAAGGGGGCCGGAGAAAAACTGTTTTTT.

The gene calls are TRBV6-5 and TRBJ1-1, with no clear D. Germline CDR1 MNHEY, CDR2 SVGAGI. Trimming stripped 8 bases from V and 6 bases from J, with 16 bases between. The CDR3 covers 13 residues. DNA of the CDR3: TGTGCCAGCCGGCCGCACCTCAACTCTGAAGCTTTCTTT. Translating gives CASRPHLNSEAFF.

The chain combines TRBV30 with TRBJ1-1; possible D gene TRBD1, 5 bases. Germline V gives CDR1 GTSNPN, CDR2 SVGIG (reference sequence). V was shortened by 7 bases and J by 2 bases, with 14 bases between the two germline ends. The CDR3 is made up of 13 amino acids. This CDR3 reads CASTGGGNTEAFF. The CDR3 DNA reads TGTGCCTCAACCGGTGGGGGAAACACTGAAGCTTTCTTT.

This clonotype appeared once. This chain connects TRBV19 to TRBJ1-2; the match to TRBD1 covers 7 bases. Germline lookup yields CDR1 LNHDA and CDR2 SQIVND (reference sequence). J gave up 0 bases and V 4 bases, and 5 bases lay outside the gene matches. The CDR3 spans 15 residues. CDR3 in amino acids: CASSRGQATNYGYTF. CDR3 DNA sequence: TGTGCCAGTAGTAGAGGACAGGCTACTAACTATGGCTACACCTTC.

The rearrangement joins TRBV7-2 to TRBJ2-2; TRBD2 agrees at 9 bases. The CDR3 length is 17 residues. Germline V lookup: CDR1 SGHTA, CDR2 FQGNSA. J lost 0 bases, V lost 5 bases, and 7 bases had no gene match. The DNA of the CDR3 is TGTGCCAGCAGCCCCCGCGGACTAGCGACGAACACCGGGGAGCTGTTTTTT. Protein product: CASSPRGLATNTGELFF.

This sequence joins TRBV28 and TRBJ2-7, with unresolved D. CDR3 length: 10 residues. The germline CDR1 and CDR2 sequences are MDHEN and SYDVKM. V shed 8 bases and J shed 3 bases, with 5 bases lying between them. CDR3: CASPHYEQYF. The CDR3 DNA is TGTGCCAGCCCCCACTACGAGCAGTACTTC.

The rearrangement uses TRBV2 and TRBJ2-1; 14 nucleotides agree with TRBD2. J gave up 2 bases and V 3 bases, and 3 bases lay outside the gene matches. Per germline, CDR1 SNHLY and CDR2 FYNNEI. This CDR3 has 17 residues. Here the CDR3 DNA reads TGTGCCAGCAGTGAGACTAGCGGGAGGGTTCCCTACAATGAGCAGTTCTTC. Residues: CASSETSGRVPYNEQFF.

CDR3 sequence reads: CASSGRYGSTGELFF. The CDR3, as DNA: TGCGCCAGCAGCGGGAGGTACGGGAGCACCGGGGAGCTGTTTTTT. This chain connects TRBV5-1 to TRBJ2-2, with D possibly matching TRBD2 (6 bases). The CDR3 has 15 amino acids. The V gene's germline CDR1 is SGHRS and CDR2 YFSETQ. The ends were cut back, 4 bases at V and 4 bases at J, with 14 bases in the middle.

The chain joins TRBV10-3 to TRBJ1-1; 11 bases align to TRBD1. Germline V gene data show CDR1 as ENHRY and CDR2 as SYGVKD. J gave up 5 bases and V 5 bases, and 4 bases lay outside the gene matches. The CDR3 is 14 residues long. CDR3 bases: TGTGCCATCAGTTGGGGACAGGGGGAGACTGAAGCTTTCTTT. As protein: CAISWGQGETEAFF.